The rows below give T cell receptor beta chains drawn from one sample of a study of T-cell reconstitution after alpha-beta-depleted transplantation in children. TCRdb fed the PCR reads into MiXCR, producing one record per CDR3 protein. The sample includes roughly 310,000 distinct CDR3 sequences, approximately 20% of them seen just once. The material was PBMCs, mostly from graft donor cells, obtained 180 days after TCRalphabeta/CD19-depleted stem cell transplant. Receptor source: a male patient between 5 and 17 years old who had a stem cell transplant for acute lymphoblastic leukemia, so the T cells may come from the graft donor. Both conserved end residues are trimmed from each CDR3. The order of the fields is V gene, J gene, D gene, CDR3 protein. The D gene is left open where the match is weak.

v_gene: TRBV24-1; j_gene: TRBJ2-7; d_gene: NA; CDR3aa: ATPHYEQY
v_gene: TRBV12-3/TRBV12-4; j_gene: TRBJ2-1; d_gene: NA; CDR3aa: ASRVTSSYNEQF
v_gene: TRBV11-2; j_gene: TRBJ2-7; d_gene: NA; CDR3aa: ASRVASSTYEQY
v_gene: TRBV4-2; j_gene: TRBJ2-5; d_gene: NA; CDR3aa: ASSQETGSRSTD
v_gene: TRBV5-1; j_gene: TRBJ2-3; d_gene: TRBD2; CDR3aa: ASSWTQLAGVRDTQY
v_gene: TRBV7-9; j_gene: TRBJ2-1; d_gene: NA; CDR3aa: ASSLDTTPYNEQF
v_gene: TRBV7-8; j_gene: TRBJ1-3; d_gene: NA; CDR3aa: ASSLDYWQENTIY
v_gene: TRBV7-4; j_gene: TRBJ2-7; d_gene: TRBD1; CDR3aa: ASSQSLTGVEQY
v_gene: TRBV12-3/TRBV12-4; j_gene: TRBJ2-5; d_gene: NA; CDR3aa: ASRSSRAGGRETQY
v_gene: TRBV3-1; j_gene: TRBJ1-1; d_gene: NA; CDR3aa: ASSLRGLGTEAF
v_gene: TRBV13; j_gene: TRBJ2-1; d_gene: NA; CDR3aa: ASSLVVSALYNEQF
v_gene: TRBV6-2/TRBV6-3; j_gene: TRBJ1-3; d_gene: NA; CDR3aa: ASSIMGAPSLSGNTIY
v_gene: TRBV27; j_gene: TRBJ2-1; d_gene: NA; CDR3aa: ASSPGQWSNEQF
v_gene: TRBV24-1; j_gene: TRBJ2-2; d_gene: NA; CDR3aa: ATSDLRGNGELF
v_gene: TRBV7-8; j_gene: TRBJ2-3; d_gene: TRBD2; CDR3aa: ASTLRPGTNPSTDTQY
v_gene: TRBV12-3/TRBV12-4; j_gene: TRBJ2-2; d_gene: TRBD2; CDR3aa: ASTIAGDAGGELF
v_gene: TRBV10-3; j_gene: TRBJ2-2; d_gene: NA; CDR3aa: AVHPGLVNTGELF
v_gene: TRBV20-1; j_gene: TRBJ2-3; d_gene: TRBD2; CDR3aa: SAPSSGRTDTQY
v_gene: TRBV29-1; j_gene: TRBJ1-1; d_gene: TRBD1; CDR3aa: SAEWDRGTEAF
v_gene: TRBV7-9; j_gene: TRBJ2-5; d_gene: TRBD2; CDR3aa: ASSPSRLAGEETQY
v_gene: TRBV4-2; j_gene: TRBJ2-7; d_gene: TRBD2; CDR3aa: ASSQGGLAGPSPYEQY
v_gene: TRBV7-9; j_gene: TRBJ1-1; d_gene: NA; CDR3aa: ASSLDPGGTEAF
v_gene: TRBV20-1; j_gene: TRBJ2-1; d_gene: TRBD2; CDR3aa: SAHTSGSSYNEQF
v_gene: TRBV14; j_gene: TRBJ2-5; d_gene: TRBD2; CDR3aa: ASSQDGTSARGQETQY
v_gene: TRBV5-1; j_gene: TRBJ2-1; d_gene: TRBD2; CDR3aa: ASSLAETSDVYNEQF
v_gene: TRBV15; j_gene: TRBJ2-7; d_gene: NA; CDR3aa: ATKIGGSNEQY
v_gene: TRBV11-2; j_gene: TRBJ2-3; d_gene: TRBD2; CDR3aa: ASSLVVISGGPTDTQY
v_gene: TRBV7-9; j_gene: TRBJ2-1; d_gene: TRBD1; CDR3aa: ASSLVGDRRPNEEQF
v_gene: TRBV10-2; j_gene: TRBJ2-7; d_gene: NA; CDR3aa: ASKKSWREVGAYEQY
v_gene: TRBV7-7; j_gene: TRBJ1-2; d_gene: TRBD1; CDR3aa: ASSLGGGESPFNYGYT
v_gene: TRBV5-1; j_gene: TRBJ2-5; d_gene: NA; CDR3aa: ASSPHTSRETQY
v_gene: TRBV5-6; j_gene: TRBJ2-7; d_gene: NA; CDR3aa: ASSFPSTYEQY
v_gene: TRBV7-3; j_gene: TRBJ2-2; d_gene: TRBD1; CDR3aa: ASKDRGRNTGELF
v_gene: TRBV2; j_gene: TRBJ2-5; d_gene: TRBD1; CDR3aa: ASSGPGQEETQY
v_gene: TRBV12-3/TRBV12-4; j_gene: TRBJ2-2; d_gene: TRBD1; CDR3aa: ASQMTGTGELF
v_gene: TRBV15; j_gene: TRBJ2-7; d_gene: TRBD1; CDR3aa: ATAETGSYEQY
v_gene: TRBV18; j_gene: TRBJ2-2; d_gene: NA; CDR3aa: ASSPLGQGELF
v_gene: TRBV5-1; j_gene: TRBJ2-3; d_gene: TRBD2; CDR3aa: ASSLGLAGGRATDTQY
v_gene: TRBV27; j_gene: TRBJ2-7; d_gene: NA; CDR3aa: ASTTHGGGIYEQY
v_gene: TRBV7-8; j_gene: TRBJ2-5; d_gene: TRBD2; CDR3aa: ASSLRILAGVWDQETQY
v_gene: TRBV15; j_gene: TRBJ2-1; d_gene: TRBD2; CDR3aa: ATSRDGTRAYNEQF
v_gene: TRBV27; j_gene: TRBJ2-2; d_gene: NA; CDR3aa: ASSSLKVSHANTGELF
v_gene: TRBV6-5; j_gene: TRBJ2-7; d_gene: TRBD1; CDR3aa: ASSYRLGTGGDEQY
v_gene: TRBV5-1; j_gene: TRBJ2-3; d_gene: NA; CDR3aa: ASSDLTDTQY
v_gene: TRBV10-3; j_gene: TRBJ2-7; d_gene: NA; CDR3aa: AIRREGSYEQY
v_gene: TRBV29-1; j_gene: TRBJ2-7; d_gene: NA; CDR3aa: SVTDRPKAYEQY
v_gene: TRBV20-1; j_gene: TRBJ1-1; d_gene: NA; CDR3aa: SAFRVGGGEAF
v_gene: TRBV20-1; j_gene: TRBJ1-1; d_gene: TRBD1; CDR3aa: SALWTGRSEAF
v_gene: TRBV12-3/TRBV12-4; j_gene: TRBJ1-5; d_gene: TRBD1; CDR3aa: ASSHNRGRGPQH
v_gene: TRBV24-1; j_gene: TRBJ2-5; d_gene: TRBD2; CDR3aa: ATSDLGGLADQETQY
v_gene: TRBV5-1; j_gene: TRBJ2-1; d_gene: TRBD2; CDR3aa: ASSLSGGENEQF
v_gene: TRBV20-1; j_gene: TRBJ2-7; d_gene: NA; CDR3aa: SAEVTSYEQY
v_gene: TRBV21-1; j_gene: TRBJ2-1; d_gene: NA; CDR3aa: ASSTLAGGPAEQF
v_gene: TRBV29-1; j_gene: TRBJ2-7; d_gene: NA; CDR3aa: SVEDRLYEQY
v_gene: TRBV7-6; j_gene: TRBJ2-1; d_gene: NA; CDR3aa: ASSHRSRTYNEQF